Shown below are 32 T cell receptor beta chains from a single sample sequenced in a study of control samples from healthy donors and cancer patients (TCRdb year 2020). The library was prepared using the immunoSEQ multiplex PCR assay. TCRdb stores this immuneACCESS table with in-frame sequences only. Part of the clones is absent; in the studies checked, under half of the shortfall reflects unresolved V genes, and no reason is known for the rest. The sample table holds 75,000 to 100,000 clones, of which around 80% were seen once. The top ten constitute roughly 2% of the sample. Sequencing input: blood. The receptors shown here come from a man aged 55 to 70 in good health.

This chain joins TRBV20-1 and TRBJ2-1, with 13 positions matching TRBD2. Germline lookup yields CDR1 DFQATT and CDR2 SNEGSKA (reference sequence). V shed 3 bases, J shed 2 bases, and the junction held 4 bases outside the gene matches. CDR3 length equals 16 residues. In DNA, the CDR3 is TGCAGTGCTAGTCGACTAGCGGGAGGCACCTACAATGAGCAGTTCTTC. Encoded protein: CSASRLAGGTYNEQFF.

This clone has only a few counts. V gene TRBV28 combines with J gene TRBJ2-5; D remains unclear. V was shortened by 6 bases and J by 9 bases, with 14 bases between the two germline ends. The CDR3 is 12 amino acids. Per germline, CDR1 MDHEN and CDR2 SYDVKM. This CDR3 reads CASSLPRLSQYF. The CDR3 nucleotides read TGTGCCAGCAGCCTTCCTCGTCTCTCCCAGTACTTC.

V usage is TRBV6-5 and J usage is TRBJ2-2; D ambiguous. The CDR3 loop spans 14 amino acids. CDR1 is MNHEY, CDR2 SVGAGI, per germline. Trimming removed 3 bases from V and 2 bases from J, with 7 bases in between. The CDR3 sequence is CASSYYRNTGELFF. The CDR3 DNA reads TGTGCCAGCAGTTATTACCGAAACACCGGGGAGCTGTTTTTT.

The chain combines TRBV14 with TRBJ2-6, with 9 bases that match TRBD1. CDR1 and CDR2 from the germline V gene are SGHDN and FVKESK. There are 19 residues in the CDR3. With 3 bases clipped from V and 3 bases from J, the junction kept 12 bases outside the gene matches. DNA for the CDR3: TGTGCCAGCAGCCAGACCAATGGGACAGGGTATTATGGGGCCAACGTCCTGACTTTC. It specifies CASSQTNGTGYYGANVLTF.

CDR3 loop: CASSKQGVPANTGELFF. Written as DNA, the CDR3 is TGTGCCAGCAGTAAACAGGGAGTCCCCGCGAACACCGGGGAGCTGTTTTTT. The chain recombines TRBV28 with TRBJ2-2; TRBD1 might be the D (6 bases). In germline, CDR1 is MDHEN, CDR2 SYDVKM. Trimming shortened V by 5 bases and J by 0 bases, and 16 bases separated the two germline ends. This CDR3 has 17 amino acids. Together with reference TRBV28 and TRBJ2-2, the CDR3 gives the full variable domain: DVKVTQSSRYLVKRTGEKVFLECVQDMDHENMFWYRQDPGLGLRLIYFSYDVKMKEKGDIPEGYSVSREKKERFSLILESASTNQTSMYLCASSKQGVPANTGELFFGEGSRLTVL.

This rearrangement joins TRBV28 to TRBJ2-5, with TRBD2 matching 8 bases. From germline, CDR1 is MDHEN and CDR2 SYDVKM. The CDR3 covers 14 residues. After removal of 10 bases from V and 0 bases from J, the junction contained 7 bases not matched to a gene. The CDR3 nucleotides are TGTGCCACTTCGGGGGGGAGATACCAAGAGACCCAGTACTTC. Amino acids: CATSGGRYQETQYF.

This clone was counted once. The J gene is TRBJ2-4, the V gene TRBV5-1, with a possible D match to TRBD2 (5 bases). The V end was cut by 0 bases, the J end by 2 bases, with 6 bases between. This CDR3 has 14 amino acids. The germline V gene has CDR1 SGHRS and CDR2 YFSETQ. As DNA, the CDR3 is TGCGCCAGCAGCTTGGGAGGGACCAAAAACATTCAGTACTTC. Amino acid sequence: CASSLGGTKNIQYF.

The chain recombines TRBV7-2 with TRBJ2-3; 7 bases agree with TRBD2. V dropped 3 bases and J dropped 0; count of bases not matched to a gene: 9. This CDR3 has 17 residues. Germline CDR1 reads SGHTA; CDR2 reads FQGNSA. CDR3 sequence reads: CASSFFAGELSTDTQYF. The DNA of the CDR3 is TGTGCCAGCAGCTTTTTTGCGGGAGAGCTTAGCACAGATACGCAGTATTTT. Combining the CDR3 with reference TRBV7-2 and TRBJ2-3 gives the whole variable domain GAGVSQSPSNKVTEKGKDVELRCDPISGHTALYWYRQSLGQGLEFLIYFQGNSAPDKSGLPSDRFSAERTGGSVSTLTIQRTQQEDSAVYLCASSFFAGELSTDTQYFGPGTRLTVL.

The V gene is TRBV4-2, the J gene TRBJ2-2; 8 positions agree with TRBD1. Germline V gene sequence: CDR1 LGHNA, CDR2 YNFKEQ. The CDR3 runs 17 residues. With V trimmed by 0 bases and J by 4 bases, 7 bases remained unmatched. CDR3 nucleotide sequence: TGTGCCAGCAGCCAAGATGGGCAGGGGGCCTTCACCGGGGAGCTGTTTTTT. The encoded protein is CASSQDGQGAFTGELFF.

This clone has just one count. V gene TRBV27 combines with J gene TRBJ2-3, with D maybe TRBD1 (6 bases). CDR1 and CDR2 (germline): MNHEY, SMNVEV (reference sequence). The germline V and J ends were trimmed by 2 bases and 0 bases, with 12 bases remaining between them. This CDR3 is built from 16 residues. Here the CDR3 reads CASSLNWGLSTDTQYF. DNA of the CDR3: TGTGCCAGCAGTTTAAATTGGGGGCTCAGCACAGATACGCAGTATTTT.

A single count supports this clone. The chain uses TRBV10-3 and TRBJ2-4; D may be TRBD2 (6 bases). The CDR3 is 13 residues long. Trimming shortened V by 6 bases and J by 8 bases, and 14 bases separated the two germline ends. Germline-derived CDR1 and CDR2 are ENHRY and SYGVKD. CDR3 nucleotide sequence: TGTGCCATCAGCCTGGGAGGCCAGGACATTCAGTACTTC. It codes for CAISLGGQDIQYF.

The rearrangement links TRBV5-1 to TRBJ1-4, with D perhaps TRBD1 (5 bases). V lost 2 bases and J lost 7, with 15 bases in between. Germline V gene sequence: CDR1 SGHRS, CDR2 YFSETQ. This CDR3 has 15 amino acids. The CDR3 coding sequence is TGCGCCAGCAGCTTCGGAGGGGCGCCAGGTGAAAAACTGTTTTTT. Residues: CASSFGGAPGEKLFF. Combining the CDR3 with reference TRBV5-1 and TRBJ1-4 gives the whole variable domain KAGVTQTPRYLIKTRGQQVTLSCSPISGHRSVSWYQQTPGQGLQFLFEYFSETQRNKGNFPGRFSGRQFSNSRSEMNVSTLELGDSALYLCASSFGGAPGEKLFFGSGTQLSVL.

A single count supports this clone. The chain links TRBV24-1 to TRBJ2-7, with 10 bases fitting TRBD2. Germline V CDR1 and CDR2: KGHDR, SFDVKD. The CDR3 is made up of 15 amino acids. The V segment lost 7 bases and the J segment 0 bases; nucleotides outside the gene matches: 5. The CDR3 loop is CATSTSGTSSYEQYF. Here the CDR3 DNA reads TGTGCCACCAGCACTAGCGGGACAAGCTCCTACGAGCAGTACTTC.

The sample holds one count of this clone. The CDR3 spells CAISVRPDTDQPQHF. The CDR3 DNA sequence: TGTGCCATCAGTGTTAGGCCAGACACGGATCAGCCCCAGCATTTT. The chain recombines TRBV10-3 with TRBJ1-5; D is uncertain. The CDR3 sequence is 15 residues long. The V and J ends lost 4 bases and 5 bases respectively, with 15 bases between them. CDR1 ENHRY and CDR2 SYGVKD come from the germline V gene.

The chain uses TRBV24-1 and TRBJ1-4, with TRBD1 identical over 12 bases. The germline V gene has CDR1 KGHDR and CDR2 SFDVKD. J was trimmed by 8 bases and V by 3 bases; bases with no gene match: 6. The CDR3 spans 16 residues. CDR3 residues: CATSDAGTGGREKLFF. CDR3 bases: TGTGCCACCAGTGATGCCGGGACAGGGGGCAGGGAAAAACTGTTTTTT.

The chain carries TRBV25-1 and TRBJ2-3; 10 nucleotides match TRBD2. The CDR3 is 16 residues long. V was pared by 3 bases and J by 0 bases, with 3 bases of the junction left unmatched. Germline V gives CDR1 MGHDK, CDR2 SYGVNS. CDR3 sequence: CASSDPTSGSTDTQYF. The DNA for the CDR3 is TGTGCCAGCAGTGACCCGACTAGCGGGAGCACAGATACGCAGTATTTT. The whole variable domain, filled in from reference TRBV25-1 and TRBJ2-3, reads EADIYQTPRYLVIGTGKKITLECSQTMGHDKMYWYQQDPGMELHLIHYSYGVNSTEKGDLSSESTVSRIRTEHFPLTLESARPSHTSQYLCASSDPTSGSTDTQYFGPGTRLTVL.

The chain recombines TRBV24-1 with TRBJ1-2; D not resolved. V dropped 0 bases and J dropped 1 base, with 5 bases sitting between them. The CDR3 contains 14 residues. Germline-derived CDR1 and CDR2 are KGHDR and SFDVKD. The CDR3 loop is CATSDLTVNYGYTF. The DNA for the CDR3 is TGTGCCACCAGTGATTTGACGGTTAACTATGGCTACACCTTC.

This rearrangement joins TRBV30 to TRBJ1-5; D ambiguous. The ends were cut back, 5 bases at V and 0 bases at J, with 17 bases in the middle. This CDR3 comprises 16 residues. In germline, CDR1 is GTSNPN, CDR2 SVGIG (reference sequence). Here the CDR3 DNA reads TGTGCCTGGTCAACCGGTGGAGGTAATAGCAATCAGCCCCAGCATTTT. It encodes CAWSTGGGNSNQPQHF.

This chain connects TRBV14 to TRBJ2-3; no definite D call. This CDR3 has 13 amino acids. Trimming took off 4 bases at V and 5 bases at J, with 10 bases between the two ends. Per germline, CDR1 SGHDN and CDR2 FVKESK. The CDR3 protein is CASSLGPGDTQYF. For the CDR3, the DNA is TGTGCCAGCAGCCTTGGGCCTGGAGATACGCAGTATTTT.

The sample holds one count of this clone. This chain joins TRBV6-6 and TRBJ1-2; 7 bases align to TRBD1. Unmatched junction bases numbered 5, after V lost 7 bases and J lost 3 bases. Germline assignment: CDR1 MNHNY and CDR2 SVGAGI (reference sequence). The CDR3 extends over 13 amino acids. DNA for the CDR3: TGTGCCAGCAAAGCCGGGACAGACTATGGCTACACCTTC. It codes for CASKAGTDYGYTF.

This chain uses TRBV6-5 with TRBJ2-1; D is undetermined. From germline, CDR1 is MNHEY and CDR2 SVGAGI. V lost 2 bases, J lost 7 bases, and 6 bases lay in between. The CDR3 extends over 12 amino acids. CDR3 DNA sequence: TGTGCCAGCAGTTACGACCGTAATGAGCAGTTCTTC. This sequence encodes CASSYDRNEQFF.

J is TRBJ1-5 and V is TRBV6-5; perhaps TRBD1 as D (5 bases). There are 14 residues in the CDR3. V lost 6 bases to trimming and J lost 3 bases, with 12 bases between them. CDR1 is MNHEY, CDR2 SVGAGI, per germline. As DNA, the CDR3 is TGTGCCAGCAGCCTAGGGGCGGCCAATCAGCCCCAGCATTTT. This codes for CASSLGAANQPQHF.

This clone was recorded once. V is TRBV7-9 and J is TRBJ1-4; D remains ambiguous. V was pared by 5 bases and J by 0 bases, with 10 bases between. Germline values: CDR1 SEHNR, CDR2 FQNEAQ (reference sequence). The length of the CDR3 is 15 residues. CDR3 amino acids: CASSTARTTNEKLFF. The CDR3 DNA is TGTGCCAGCAGCACCGCAAGGACAACTAATGAAAAACTGTTTTTT.

The CDR3 sequence is CAIRPGESDEQYF. For the CDR3, the DNA is TGTGCCATCAGACCCGGGGAGAGTGACGAGCAGTACTTC. The chain employs TRBV10-3 and TRBJ2-7; perhaps TRBD2 as D (5 bases). Between the trimmed V and J ends, which lost 6 bases and 5 bases, there was a span of 14 bases. In germline, CDR1 is ENHRY, CDR2 SYGVKD. The length of the CDR3 is 13 residues.

The rearrangement links TRBV6-1 to TRBJ1-5; 7 nucleotides line up with TRBD1. The J segment lost 2 bases and the V segment lost 4 bases, leaving 8 bases of the junction unmatched. The CDR3 is 16 amino acids. Germline loops: CDR1 MNHNS, CDR2 SASEGT. DNA of the CDR3: TGTGCCAGCAGTGCACAGGGGACCTCGGGCAATCAGCCCCAGCATTTT. Residues: CASSAQGTSGNQPQHF.

The chain uses TRBV9 and TRBJ2-5, with D perhaps matching TRBD1 (6 bases). V lost 1 base to trimming and J lost 4 bases, with 17 bases between them. The CDR3 spans 16 residues. CDR1 SGDLS and CDR2 YYNGEE come from the germline V gene. In nucleotides, the CDR3 is TGTGCCAGCAGCGTACCAACCACAGGGATCCCAGAGACCCAGTACTTC. Its translation: CASSVPTTGIPETQYF.

The chain combines TRBV5-3 with TRBJ1-5, with 7 nucleotides matching TRBD1. TRBV5-3 has ORF status, its function being uncertain. This CDR3 comprises 14 residues. V gave up 5 bases and J gave up 7 bases; unmatched junction bases: 9. CDR3 loop: CARSRDSTKQPQHF. CDR3 nucleotides: TGTGCCAGAAGTCGGGACAGTACGAAACAGCCCCAGCATTTT.

The chain is built from TRBV30 and TRBJ1-6, with 7 bases that match TRBD1. The CDR3 totals 17 residues. Per the germline V gene, CDR1 is GTSNPN and CDR2 is SVGIG (reference sequence). V shed 8 bases and J 0 bases; nucleotides not matched to a gene: 13. The CDR3 region is CATTRQGPSSYNSPLHF. CDR3 DNA sequence: TGTGCCACTACGAGACAGGGCCCAAGCTCCTATAATTCACCCCTCCACTTT.

This clone turned up a few times. This chain joins TRBV2 and TRBJ1-6; 12 nucleotides line up with TRBD1. After removal of 5 bases from V and 5 bases from J, the junction contained 1 base not matched to a gene. Germline values: CDR1 SNHLY, CDR2 FYNNEI. The CDR3 spans 15 residues. The CDR3: CASSRDRGHNSPLHF. The CDR3 DNA is TGTGCCAGCAGTAGGGACAGGGGGCATAATTCACCCCTCCACTTT.

The rearrangement uses TRBV9 and TRBJ2-1; possibly TRBD1 for D (6 bases). The germline gives CDR1 SGDLS, CDR2 YYNGEE. The V end lost 2 bases, the J end lost 0 bases, and 9 bases lay between the germline ends. The CDR3 contains 15 residues. CDR3 region: CASSVGQSSYNEQFF. CDR3 nucleotides: TGTGCCAGCAGCGTCGGACAGAGCTCCTACAATGAGCAGTTCTTC.

This clone was observed once. The chain recombines TRBV14 with TRBJ2-1; 9 bases agree with TRBD1. This CDR3 spans 15 amino acids. The ends lost 6 bases at V and 8 bases at J; junction bases unmatched: 11. Germline V gene sequence: CDR1 SGHDN, CDR2 FVKESK. The CDR3 region has the DNA TGTGCCAGCAGTGCCCTTGGACAGGGGTCCGATGAGCAGTTCTTC. Encoded protein: CASSALGQGSDEQFF.

The chain carries TRBV4-1 and TRBJ2-3, with 7 positions matching TRBD2. This CDR3 is 17 amino acids long. V lost 4 bases to trimming and J lost 0 bases; unmatched junction nucleotides: 10. Germline loops: CDR1 MGHRA, CDR2 YSYEKL. The CDR3 protein is CASSLGGAGTSTDTQYF. CDR3 nucleotides: TGCGCCAGCAGCCTCGGCGGAGCGGGGACTAGCACAGATACGCAGTATTTT.